The rows below give T cell receptor beta chains drawn from one sample of a study of blood T cell repertoires in COVID-19. Only in-frame clones appear in the TCRdb table, and some are missing; sequencing was by immunoSEQ multiplex PCR. The sample has under 80,000 clones, 86% seen once; the top ten hold roughly 12%. The sequenced sample was peripheral blood. The receptors originated from a human donor in a cohort sampled during active COVID-19. Each CDR3 is given with its conserved first and last residue. The D gene is left open where the match is weak. Clone size is stated in some rows and not others, as once, few, many or a class when expanded.

j_call clone_size d_call v_call cdr3_nt cdr3_aa
TRBJ2-7 NA TRBD2 TRBV4-3 TGCGCCAGCAGCCAAGCGACTAGCGGGGGCTACGAGCAGTACTTC CASSQATSGGYEQYF
TRBJ1-1 NA TRBD1 TRBV28 TGTGCCAGCATCCGGACAGGGGGCACTGAAGCTTTCTTT CASIRTGGTEAFF
TRBJ2-7 NA TRBD2 TRBV7-2 TGTGCCAGCAGCTTAGTCGGGGAGGGCCTCTACGAGCAGTACTTC CASSLVGEGLYEQYF
TRBJ2-3 NA NA TRBV10-3 TGTGCCATCAGCGGAGGGGTGAGCACAGATACGCAGTATTTT CAISGGVSTDTQYF
TRBJ1-2 NA NA TRBV4-1 TGCGCCAGCAGCCCGACGGCAACAGAAAACTATGGCTACACCTTC CASSPTATENYGYTF
TRBJ2-2 NA NA TRBV24-1 TGTGCCACCAGTGACAGGGAGAACACCGGGGAGCTGTTTTTT CATSDRENTGELFF
TRBJ1-2 NA TRBD1 TRBV15 TGTGCCACCAGCAATAGCCGGGACAGGGTCGGCTACACCTTC CATSNSRDRVGYTF
TRBJ1-3 NA NA TRBV9 TGTGCCAGCAGCGAGAGGGTCGACGGATACTCTGGAAACACCATATATTTT CASSERVDGYSGNTIYF
TRBJ2-5 NA NA TRBV7-9 TGTGCCAGCAGCTCAAGAAGACTGGCGGGAGAGACCCAGTACTTC CASSSRRLAGETQYF
TRBJ2-3 NA NA TRBV11-3 TGTGCCAGCAGCCCCCGGACAGCCAGCACAGATACGCAGTATTTT CASSPRTASTDTQYF
TRBJ1-5 NA NA TRBV2 TGTGCCAGCAGTGAGGCGGGCATTGATCAGCCCCAGCATTTT CASSEAGIDQPQHF
TRBJ1-1 once NA TRBV10-1 TGCGCCAGCAGTGAGTCGGGAGGGACTGAAGCTTTCTTT CASSESGGTEAFF
TRBJ1-6 NA NA TRBV30 TGTGCCTGGTCAGAAAATAATTCACCCCTCCACTTT CAWSENNSPLHF
TRBJ2-1 NA TRBD1 TRBV24-1 TGTGCCACCAGTGAAATGGGACAGCGCTACAATGAGCAGTTCTTC CATSEMGQRYNEQFF
TRBJ1-1 NA TRBD1 TRBV30 TGTGCCCTGACGGGACAGCTAAACACTGAAGCTTTCTTT CALTGQLNTEAFF